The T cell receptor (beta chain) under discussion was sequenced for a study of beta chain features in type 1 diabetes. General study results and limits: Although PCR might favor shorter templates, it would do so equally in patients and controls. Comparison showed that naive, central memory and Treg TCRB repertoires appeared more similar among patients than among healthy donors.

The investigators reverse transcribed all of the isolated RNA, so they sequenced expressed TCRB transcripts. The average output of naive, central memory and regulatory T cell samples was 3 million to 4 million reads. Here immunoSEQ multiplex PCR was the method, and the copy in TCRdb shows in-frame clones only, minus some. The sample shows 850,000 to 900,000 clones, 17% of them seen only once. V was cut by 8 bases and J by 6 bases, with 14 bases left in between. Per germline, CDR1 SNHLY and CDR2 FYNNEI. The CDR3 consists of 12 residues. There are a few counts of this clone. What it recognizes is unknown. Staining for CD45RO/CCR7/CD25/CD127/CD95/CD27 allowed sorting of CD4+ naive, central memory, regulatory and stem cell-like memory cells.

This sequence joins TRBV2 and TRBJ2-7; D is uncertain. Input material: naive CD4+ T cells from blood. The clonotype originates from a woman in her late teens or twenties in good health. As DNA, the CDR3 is TGTGCCAGCGCGCTAGTGGTCGGCGAGCAGTACTTC. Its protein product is CASALVVGEQYF.